This entry lists 27 T cell receptor beta chains sequenced from one sample in a study of beta chain features in type 1 diabetes. Every isolated RNA sample was fully reverse transcribed, so sequencing captured expressed TCRB transcripts. Clones were sequenced by immunoSEQ multiplex PCR, and TCRdb holds only the in-frame ones, with some missing. This sample yields over 700,000 clones, of which 15% to 20% are seen a single time; around 0.02% belongs to the top ten. The sample consisted of naive CD4+ T cells from blood. These receptors came from a woman between 18 and 29 years old in good health.

This clone was observed a handful of times. This rearrangement joins TRBV11-1 to TRBJ2-2, with 8 bases aligning to TRBD2. This CDR3 is 15 amino acids long. The V gene end was trimmed by 2 bases and the J gene end by 4 bases; junction bases not matched to a gene: 3. Germline values: CDR1 SGHAT, CDR2 FQDESV (reference sequence). CDR3: CASSLREGFTGELFF. The CDR3 nucleotides read TGTGCCAGCAGCTTACGGGAGGGCTTCACCGGGGAGCTGTTTTTT.

The V call is TRBV5-6, the J call TRBJ2-3, with no clear D. Per the germline V gene, CDR1 is SGHDT and CDR2 is YYEEEE. Trimming pared 2 bases from V and 4 bases from J, leaving 11 bases between. CDR3 length: 14 amino acids. CDR3 loop: CASSLTLGADTQYF. In nucleotides, the CDR3 is TGTGCCAGCAGCTTAACCCTTGGGGCAGATACGCAGTATTTT.

The chain employs TRBV28 and TRBJ2-1; D is perhaps TRBD1 (5 bases). The CDR3 contains 17 residues. Per the germline V gene, CDR1 is MDHEN and CDR2 is SYDVKM. V shed 3 bases and J shed 0 bases, with 15 bases lying between them. CDR3 nucleotide sequence: TGTGCCAGCAGTTTCAATAGGGGCACGATCTCCTACAATGAGCAGTTCTTC. Encoded protein: CASSFNRGTISYNEQFF.

The chain couples TRBV28 to TRBJ2-3, with D hard to call. The V end was cut by 2 bases, the J end by 4 bases, with 7 bases between. The CDR3 consists of 13 residues. Germline CDR1 is MDHEN and CDR2 is SYDVKM. The CDR3 loop reads CASSLPGSDTQYF. In DNA, the CDR3 is TGTGCCAGCAGTTTACCAGGATCAGATACGCAGTATTTT.

This clone was seen a handful of times. Other DNA sequences of this sample code for an identical CDR3. The V call is TRBV5-1, the J call TRBJ2-1, with 7 bases identical to TRBD2. Per germline, CDR1 SGHRS and CDR2 YFSETQ. The trim removed 1 base at V and 0 bases at J, leaving 1 base unmatched. This CDR3 region has 15 residues. CDR3 sequence: CASSLSGDSYNEQFF. CDR3 in DNA: TGCGCCAGCAGCTTGAGCGGGGACTCCTACAATGAGCAGTTCTTC.

The genes are TRBV2 and TRBJ1-3; possibly TRBD1 for D (5 bases). V gave up 3 bases and J gave up 2 bases, with 8 bases separating them. CDR1 and CDR2 from the germline V gene are SNHLY and FYNNEI. The CDR3 has 14 amino acids. CDR3 residues: CASSDRAPGNTIYF. The CDR3 DNA follows: TGTGCCAGCAGTGACAGGGCTCCTGGAAACACCATATATTTT.

The chain employs TRBV5-4 and TRBJ2-6, with a tentative D call TRBD1 (7 bases). The CDR3 runs 15 residues. V dropped 4 bases and J dropped 7 bases, with 15 bases sitting between them. The V gene's germline CDR1 is SGHNT and CDR2 YYREEE (reference sequence). DNA for the CDR3: TGTGCCAGCAGCACCCAGGGGGGTCGAGCCAACGTCCTGACTTTC. It specifies CASSTQGGRANVLTF.

V usage is TRBV6-5 and J usage is TRBJ2-1; D unresolved. V lost 1 base to trimming and J lost 15 bases, with 10 bases between them. The CDR3 spans 11 residues. Germline V gene sequence: CDR1 MNHEY, CDR2 SVGAGI. The CDR3 region is CASSYLGWTFF. In DNA, the CDR3 is TGTGCCAGCAGTTACTTGGGGTGGACGTTCTTC.

The CDR3 bases are TGCGCCAGCAGCTTGCAGGGGCGGGCCACCGGGGAGCTGTTTTTT. It yields the protein CASSLQGRATGELFF. The V call is TRBV5-1, the J call TRBJ2-2, with D perhaps matching TRBD1 (6 bases). Germline V lookup: CDR1 SGHRS, CDR2 YFSETQ. The V end lost 1 base, the J end lost 4 bases, and 11 bases lay between the germline ends. The CDR3 spans 15 residues.

There are a few counts of this clone. The chain has TRBV7-2 and TRBJ2-1, with 10 bases identical to TRBD2. Germline-derived CDR1 and CDR2 are SGHTA and FQGNSA. This CDR3 region has 15 residues. V lost 5 bases and J lost 3; bases outside the gene matches: 4. CDR3 coding DNA: TGTGCCAGCAGCCCGGGACTAGCGAGCTACAATGAGCAGTTCTTC. Translated: CASSPGLASYNEQFF. The complete variable domain, with remaining parts taken from reference TRBV7-2 and TRBJ2-1, reads GAGVSQSPSNKVTEKGKDVELRCDPISGHTALYWYRQSLGQGLEFLIYFQGNSAPDKSGLPSDRFSAERTGGSVSTLTIQRTQQEDSAVYLCASSPGLASYNEQFFGPGTRLTVL.

The genes are TRBV6-1 and TRBJ1-5, with D possibly TRBD1 on 6 matching bases. V was shortened by 2 bases and J by 8 bases, with 19 bases between the two germline ends. The length of the CDR3 is 16 residues. Germline V gene sequence: CDR1 MNHNS, CDR2 SASEGT. CDR3 protein: CASSELLRGGRKPQHF. The CDR3 DNA follows: TGTGCCAGCAGTGAACTACTACGAGGGGGGAGAAAGCCCCAGCATTTT.

This clone has a handful of counts. The rearrangement links TRBV6-5 to TRBJ1-2, with 8 positions matching TRBD1. Germline CDR1 MNHEY, CDR2 SVGAGI. J gave up 8 bases and V 0 bases, and 11 bases lay outside the gene matches. This CDR3 is 16 amino acids long. The CDR3 DNA is TGTGCCAGCAGTTACTCGACGGACAGGGAGTCTGTCGGCTACACCTTC. Translation gives CASSYSTDRESVGYTF.

The table lists this clone with a few counts. CDR3 region: CASSTLPTRGAETQYF. CDR3 bases: TGTGCCAGCAGCACCCTCCCTACGCGGGGGGCAGAGACCCAGTACTTC. This sequence joins TRBV11-2 and TRBJ2-5; 8 bases map to TRBD2. Germline CDR1 and CDR2: SGHAT and FQNNGV. CDR3 length equals 16 residues. V shed 5 bases and J 4 bases; nucleotides not matched to a gene: 12. Supplemented by reference TRBV11-2 and TRBJ2-5, the full variable domain reads EAGVAQSPRYKIIEKRQSVAFWCNPISGHATLYWYQQILGQGPKLLIQFQNNGVVDDSQLPKDRFSAERLKGVDSTLKIQPAKLEDSAVYLCASSTLPTRGAETQYFGPGTRLLVL.

The chain joins TRBV28 to TRBJ2-1; the match to TRBD2 covers 8 bases. The CDR3 contains 17 residues. The junction had 10 bases not matched to a gene; V was cut back by 5 bases and J by 1 base. Germline lookup yields CDR1 MDHEN and CDR2 SYDVKM. CDR3: CASSSPLREESYNEQFF. CDR3 coding DNA: TGTGCCAGCAGTAGTCCTTTGCGGGAGGAATCCTACAATGAGCAGTTCTTC.

The V call is TRBV19, the J call TRBJ1-1, with 12 nucleotides matching TRBD1. The CDR3 consists of 16 residues. Germline V CDR1 and CDR2: LNHDA, SQIVND (reference sequence). J lost 3 bases, V lost 9 bases, and 11 bases had no gene match. The DNA for the CDR3 is TGTGCCAGCAGGCATGGGACAGGGGGCAGGCACACTGAAGCTTTCTTT. It specifies CASRHGTGGRHTEAFF. The full variable domain, in which reference TRBV19 and TRBJ1-1 provide the parts outside the CDR3, is DGGITQSPKYLFRKEGQNVTLSCEQNLNHDAMYWYRQDPGQGLRLIYYSQIVNDFQKGDIAEGYSVSREKKESFPLTVTSAQKNPTAFYLCASRHGTGGRHTEAFFGQGTRLTVV.

The genes are TRBV29-1 and TRBJ1-1; TRBD1 might be the D (5 bases). The CDR3 consists of 14 residues. Deletions cut 5 bases from V and 0 bases from J, with 13 bases between. Per germline, CDR1 SQVTM and CDR2 ANQGSEA. CDR3 sequence reads: CSVRRGGVNTEAFF. DNA of the CDR3: TGCAGCGTTCGGAGGGGCGGGGTGAACACTGAAGCTTTCTTT.

The chain has TRBV7-9 and TRBJ2-5, with D possibly TRBD2 on 6 matching bases. The germline V and J ends were trimmed by 5 bases and 6 bases, with 13 bases remaining between them. This CDR3 region has 13 residues. From germline, CDR1 is SEHNR and CDR2 FQNEAQ (reference sequence). DNA for the CDR3: TGTGCCAGCAGCCCCGGGGGAGGCCAGACCCAGTACTTC. As protein: CASSPGGGQTQYF.

V and J are TRBV2 and TRBJ1-3; 7 nucleotides match TRBD1. This CDR3 comprises 15 residues. The J segment lost 4 bases and the V segment lost 6 bases, leaving 9 bases of the junction unmatched. Germline lookup yields CDR1 SNHLY and CDR2 FYNNEI. The CDR3 spells CASRDDRASGNTIYF. DNA for the CDR3: TGTGCCAGCAGGGACGACAGGGCATCAGGAAACACCATATATTTT.

A few counts support this clone. V and J are TRBV29-1 and TRBJ1-1, with a weak D call TRBD1 (5 bases). Germline CDR1 reads SQVTM; CDR2 reads ANQGSEA. V was clipped by 8 bases and J by 1 base, with 14 bases between them. The CDR3 covers 13 residues. The CDR3 sequence is CSSRDRGNTEAFF. The DNA of the CDR3 is TGCAGCAGCCGGGACCGAGGGAACACTGAAGCTTTCTTT.

Only a few counts were recorded for this clone. V and J are TRBV28 and TRBJ2-5; no firm D call. Germline V gene sequence: CDR1 MDHEN, CDR2 SYDVKM. Trimming took off 6 bases at V and 5 bases at J, with 16 bases between the two ends. The CDR3 consists of 14 residues. The CDR3 nucleotides are TGTGCCAGCAGCCCCGCAGCGATGTGGGAGACCCAGTACTTC. Its protein is CASSPAAMWETQYF.

The V gene is TRBV6-5, the J gene TRBJ2-3, with no clear D. Germline V gene sequence: CDR1 MNHEY, CDR2 SVGAGI. This CDR3 spans 15 amino acids. Deletions cut 6 bases from V and 2 bases from J, with 15 bases between. The CDR3 nucleotides are TGTGCCAGCAGATCGACCTATCCATACACAGATACGCAGTATTTT. This sequence encodes CASRSTYPYTDTQYF.

Worth noting for this clone: Other DNA sequences in this specimen translate into the identical CDR3. V is TRBV18 and J is TRBJ2-5; 7 bases match TRBD1. This CDR3 comprises 14 residues. Per germline, CDR1 KGHSH and CDR2 LQKENI. The V segment lost 6 bases and the J segment 1 base; nucleotides outside the gene matches: 5. This CDR3 reads CASSPGTAQETQYF. For the CDR3, the DNA is TGTGCCAGCTCCCCGGGGACAGCCCAAGAGACCCAGTACTTC.

This clone was picked up a small number of times. The chain carries TRBV7-2 and TRBJ2-3; 7 bases line up with TRBD2. V lost 2 bases and J lost 7; bases outside the gene matches: 15. The CDR3 length is 17 residues. Germline V lookup: CDR1 SGHTA, CDR2 FQGNSA. The CDR3 DNA sequence: TGTGCCAGCAGCTTAAGACTAGCCGAGGGGTGGGGGAATACGCAGTATTTT. Translating gives CASSLRLAEGWGNTQYF.

This clone was found a few times. The V call is TRBV25-1, the J call TRBJ1-1; D possibly corresponds to TRBD1 (6 bases). Trimming took 8 bases from V and 4 from J, leaving 14 bases between them. The CDR3 has 13 amino acids. Looked up from germline, CDR1 is MGHDK and CDR2 is SYGVNS. CDR3 nucleotide sequence: TGTGCCAGCTGCGGCAGGGGAGGCACTGAAGCTTTCTTT. Translating gives CASCGRGGTEAFF.

As concerns this clone: The same CDR3 arises from other DNA sequences in this sample as well. This chain joins TRBV6-5 and TRBJ2-3; D is undetermined. Trimming removed 2 bases at V and 1 base at J, with 7 bases between. The CDR3 totals 14 residues. Per the germline V gene, CDR1 is MNHEY and CDR2 is SVGAGI. DNA of the CDR3: TGTGCCAGCAGTTACGGGTTGGGCACAGATACGCAGTATTTT. Its translation is CASSYGLGTDTQYF.

V usage is TRBV28 and J usage is TRBJ2-5; 11 nucleotides align to TRBD2. Germline V gives CDR1 MDHEN, CDR2 SYDVKM. With 2 bases clipped from V and 2 bases from J, the junction kept 7 bases outside the gene matches. The CDR3 spans 17 residues. CDR3 nucleotide sequence: TGTGCCAGCAGTTTACCGGGACTAGCGGAGACACAAGAGACCCAGTACTTC. Its protein product is CASSLPGLAETQETQYF.

This clone was seen a few times. CDR3 residues: CASSERYGYTF. The CDR3 DNA reads as TGTGCCAGCAGTGAACGCTATGGCTACACCTTC. The genes are TRBV2 and TRBJ1-2; no clear D gene. V shed 2 bases and J shed 4 bases, with 2 bases lying between them. Germline V gene sequence: CDR1 SNHLY, CDR2 FYNNEI. There are 11 residues in the CDR3.